This T cell receptor (beta chain) was obtained from a study of blood T cell repertoires in COVID-19 (TCRdb year 2020). Regarding the research as a whole: The collaborator samples originated in the United States, Italy and Spain and spanned the acute and convalescent phases of COVID-19. The material from the prospective study consisted of cDNA or gDNA derived from T cells, B-cell-depleted T cells, or PBMCs. The dataset comprised deeply sampled blood TCRbeta repertoires from subjects exposed to, actively infected with, or recovered from COVID-19. The repertoires were released in a freely available public database meant as a resource for research on the immune response to SARS-CoV-2. The samples were drawn from the first 160 participants of the ongoing ImmuneRACE study and from about 1,200 subjects provided by 6 global collaborators. The sample metadata nearly always contained a de-identified subject ID, COVID-19 status, age in years and sex. Where HLA class I and class II types were available, the types were taken from metadata supplied by the sample provider, not from assay-based typing.

Each collaborating institution followed its own protocols to collect whole blood in K2EDTA tubes. For TCRbeta analysis, collaborator samples were shipped as frozen whole blood, as isolated PBMCs, or as DNA extracted from either sample type. TCRbeta CDR3 regions were amplified from genomic DNA using the immunoSEQ Assay, a bias-controlled multiplex PCR. The source study handled its data this way. Nucleated cell counts per sample were estimated from amplification of reference gene primers within the assay. To quantify the absolute abundance of each unique TCRbeta CDR3 rearrangement, sequence reads were collapsed and filtered. For each sample, productive Simpson clonality was calculated as the square root of Simpson's diversity index over productive rearrangements. TCRdb mirrors the immuneACCESS table, restricted to in-frame sequences. Some clones are absent from its copies; in checked studies, under half trace to an unresolved V gene, and the reason for the others is unknown. V, J and clone size are those of that table, while D and trimming were read from the DNA. Counted in this sample were roughly 60,000 clones; 88% of them appeared once. Of the sample, roughly 3.2% is held by the ten largest clones.

The CDR3, cysteine through phenylalanine, is 14 amino acids long. This entry keeps only the CDR3 DNA: 42 bases, framed from base 1. Looking up the germline V gene yields CDR1 KGHSH and CDR2 LQKENI. Trimming removed 3 bases from V and 9 bases from J, leaving 18 bases between the germline ends. Results and caveats for the whole study, not just this receptor: The amount of clinical and demographic metadata varied by source and participant and was provided uncurated.

This clone was detected once. What antigen it recognizes has not been identified. Qualities for individual bases were not recorded, and no much larger clone is one base off. This receptor was obtained from a man aged 45-65 years with active COVID-19. The material sequenced was peripheral blood. The chain is encoded by TRBV18 joined to TRBJ2-7; no D gene call is confident. CDR3 reads: CASSPPGQTKMQYF. The sequence in DNA is TGTGCCAGCTCACCCCCGGGTCAGACCAAAATGCAGTACTTC. The variable domain in full, with residues beyond the CDR3 obtained from the reference TRBV18 and TRBJ2-7 genes, is NAGVMQNPRHLVRRRGQEARLRCSPMKGHSHVYWYRQLPEEGLKFMVYLQKENIIDESGMPKERFSAEFPKEGPSILRIQQVVRGDSAAYFCASSPPGQTKMQYFGPGTRLTVT.